Below are 23 T cell receptor beta chains sequenced from a single sample in a study of OX40 agonist ivuxolimab in advanced cancers. Produced via immunoSEQ multiplex PCR; TCRdb's table is partial and in-frame only. The sample carries around 76,000 clones, roughly 86% recorded once. This sample comprised CD4+ or CD8+ T cells sorted from blood, obtained in a trial of the OX40 agonist ivuxolimab. The source of these receptors is an adult with an advanced solid tumor such as melanoma, head and neck, liver or kidney cancer.

V is TRBV28 and J is TRBJ2-7; 7 bases fit TRBD1. The CDR3 length is 16 residues. Germline values: CDR1 MDHEN, CDR2 SYDVKM. The ends lost 6 bases at V and 5 bases at J; junction bases unmatched: 16. The CDR3 reads CASSSPLTGNMNEQYF. CDR3 DNA sequence: TGTGCCAGCAGCTCCCCCTTGACAGGGAATATGAACGAGCAGTACTTC.

The chain combines TRBV19 with TRBJ2-5, with D possibly TRBD1 on 7 matching bases. The V gene's germline CDR1 is LNHDA and CDR2 SQIVND (reference sequence). This CDR3 is 15 amino acids long. Trimming pared 7 bases from V and 3 bases from J, leaving 18 bases between. CDR3 nucleotide sequence: TGTGCCAGTACGAAAAGTGGCAGGGGGGAAGAGACCCAGTACTTC. Amino acid sequence: CASTKSGRGEETQYF.

The sample holds a few counts of this clone. V and J are TRBV28 and TRBJ2-1, with 7 bases aligning to TRBD1. Looked up from germline, CDR1 is MDHEN and CDR2 is SYDVKM. This CDR3 has 12 residues. V lost 5 bases, J lost 9 bases, and 4 bases stayed unmatched. The CDR3 sequence is CASSRRTGEQFF. As DNA, the CDR3 is TGTGCCAGCAGTCGCAGGACAGGTGAGCAGTTCTTC.

The chain recombines TRBV4-2 with TRBJ2-1; the match to TRBD2 covers 10 bases. The junction had 2 bases not matched to a gene; V was cut back by 0 bases and J by 0 bases. In germline, CDR1 is LGHNA, CDR2 YNFKEQ. The CDR3 consists of 17 residues. The CDR3 DNA sequence: TGTGCCAGCAGCCAAGAACTAGCGGGGACCTCCTACAATGAGCAGTTCTTC. Protein sequence: CASSQELAGTSYNEQFF.

The gene calls are TRBV11-1 and TRBJ2-3, with unresolved D. The CDR3 contains 13 residues. The V gene lost 9 bases and the J gene lost 2 bases, with 12 bases spanning the gap. Germline values: CDR1 SGHAT, CDR2 FQDESV (reference sequence). For the CDR3, the DNA is TGTGCCAGTAACGCACAGACCACAGATACGCAGTATTTT. Its translation: CASNAQTTDTQYF.

The V gene is TRBV2, the J gene TRBJ2-2; D gene ambiguous. V lost 1 base and J 6 bases, leaving 6 bases between the germline ends. CDR3 length: 13 amino acids. Per germline, CDR1 SNHLY and CDR2 FYNNEI. The CDR3 bases are TGTGCCAGCAGTGAAGAAAAGGCCGGGGAGCTGTTTTTT. It is translated as CASSEEKAGELFF. Using reference TRBV2 and TRBJ2-2 for the parts outside the CDR3, the full variable domain is EPEVTQTPSHQVTQMGQEVILRCVPISNHLYFYWYRQILGQKVEFLVSFYNNEISEKSEIFDDQFSVERPDGSNFTLKIRSTKLEDSAMYFCASSEEKAGELFFGEGSRLTVL.

The chain recombines TRBV9 with TRBJ2-7; 7 positions match TRBD1. The germline gives CDR1 SGDLS, CDR2 YYNGEE. Losses at the gene ends were 3 bases for V and 4 bases for J; bases not matched to a gene: 4. The CDR3 spans 13 residues. CDR3: CASSDGTAYEQYF. CDR3 sequence (DNA): TGTGCCAGCAGCGACGGGACAGCTTACGAGCAGTACTTC. Full variable domain (missing parts from reference TRBV9 and TRBJ2-7): DSGVTQTPKHLITATGQRVTLRCSPRSGDLSVYWYQQSLDQGLQFLIQYYNGEERAKGNILERFSAQQFPDLHSELNLSSLELGDSALYFCASSDGTAYEQYFGPGTRLTVT.

V gene TRBV5-1 combines with J gene TRBJ2-5; D gene uncertain. In germline, CDR1 is SGHRS, CDR2 YFSETQ. There are 13 residues in the CDR3. V was pared by 3 bases and J by 5 bases, with 11 bases between. CDR3 sequence: CASSSQLEETQYF. The DNA for the CDR3 is TGCGCCAGCAGCTCCCAATTGGAGGAGACCCAGTACTTC.

The CDR3, as DNA: TGTGCCAGCAGCTTGGACCTCGGGACAGATACCTACGAGCAGTACTTC. It codes for CASSLDLGTDTYEQYF. The rearrangement uses TRBV5-4 and TRBJ2-7, with TRBD1 identical over 7 bases. V shed 0 bases and J 2 bases; nucleotides not matched to a gene: 8. The CDR3 spans 16 residues. CDR1 is SGHNT, CDR2 YYREEE, per germline (reference sequence).

This clone came up a few times. This chain connects TRBV27 to TRBJ2-3; 8 bases agree with TRBD2. With 7 bases clipped from V and 5 bases from J, the junction kept 11 bases outside the gene matches. This CDR3 has 15 residues. Germline V lookup: CDR1 MNHEY, CDR2 SMNVEV (reference sequence). The CDR3 sequence is CASKDRGGHGDTQYF. The DNA of the CDR3 is TGTGCCAGCAAGGACCGGGGGGGCCATGGAGATACGCAGTATTTT.

The rearrangement uses TRBV27 and TRBJ2-3; D ambiguous. Germline CDR1 and CDR2: MNHEY and SMNVEV (reference sequence). V was shortened by 7 bases and J by 0 bases, with 8 bases between the two germline ends. The CDR3 has 13 amino acids. The CDR3 DNA follows: TGTGCCAGCAAGGTAGACAGCACAGATACGCAGTATTTT. Its translation is CASKVDSTDTQYF.

The rearrangement joins TRBV12-5 to TRBJ2-1, with D perhaps matching TRBD1 or TRBD2 (6 bases each). Germline V lookup: CDR1 LGHNT, CDR2 FRNRAP. The V end was cut by 3 bases, the J end by 9 bases, with 12 bases between. CDR3 length equals 13 residues. The CDR3 here is CASGFSGGGEQFF. The CDR3 DNA is TGTGCTAGTGGTTTCAGCGGAGGGGGTGAGCAGTTCTTC.

The chain combines TRBV18 with TRBJ2-1, with D uncertain. Between the trimmed V and J ends, which lost 1 base and 9 bases, there was a span of 16 bases. CDR1 KGHSH and CDR2 LQKENI come from the germline V gene. CDR3 length: 15 amino acids. Here the CDR3 DNA reads TGTGCCAGCTCACCACAGGGTACCCGCACGATTGAGCAGTTCTTC. Translated, it gives CASSPQGTRTIEQFF. Full variable domain (rest looked up from reference TRBV18 and TRBJ2-1): NAGVMQNPRHLVRRRGQEARLRCSPMKGHSHVYWYRQLPEEGLKFMVYLQKENIIDESGMPKERFSAEFPKEGPSILRIQQVVRGDSAAYFCASSPQGTRTIEQFFGPGTRLTVL.

V usage is TRBV13 and J usage is TRBJ2-1; TRBD2 aligns across 7 bases. Germline values: CDR1 PRHDT, CDR2 FYEKMQ (reference sequence). The CDR3 consists of 16 residues. V lost 5 bases to trimming and J lost 8 bases; unmatched junction nucleotides: 15. CDR3 nucleotides: TGTGCCAGCAGCGCGTCCGATAGCGGGCCCCACGATGAGCAGTTCTTC. It translates to CASSASDSGPHDEQFF.

V gene TRBV5-1 combines with J gene TRBJ2-1, with TRBD1 matching 12 bases. Germline trimming cut 2 bases from V and 7 bases from J; bases unmatched to any gene: 13. The CDR3 runs to 18 residues. Germline V CDR1 and CDR2: SGHRS, YFSETQ. The CDR3 DNA is TGCGCCAGCAGCTTTACTTCTCTGGGACAGGGGGCGGGGAATGAGCAGTTCTTC. Protein product: CASSFTSLGQGAGNEQFF.

The V and J genes are TRBV5-1 and TRBJ2-1; the D is unclear. The CDR3 extends over 12 amino acids. In germline, CDR1 is SGHRS, CDR2 YFSETQ. Trimming cost V 1 base and J 3 bases, with 2 bases left between them. CDR3 nucleotides: TGCGCCAGCAGCTTGTACTACAATGAGCAGTTCTTC. This encodes CASSLYYNEQFF.

The genes are TRBV6-1 and TRBJ1-1, with D uncertain. The V end was cut by 0 bases, the J end by 0 bases, with 8 bases between. The CDR3 is made up of 15 amino acids. The germline V gene has CDR1 MNHNS and CDR2 SASEGT. The CDR3 DNA sequence: TGTGCCAGCAGTGAAGCCCACGGGATGAACACTGAAGCTTTCTTT. Protein: CASSEAHGMNTEAFF.

This chain uses TRBV2 with TRBJ2-5; D is unclear. The ends were cut back, 4 bases at V and 4 bases at J, with 10 bases in the middle. Germline CDR1 SNHLY, CDR2 FYNNEI. The CDR3 extends over 13 amino acids. The chain's CDR3 is CASSGGAIETQYF. The CDR3 DNA sequence: TGTGCCAGCAGTGGAGGTGCAATAGAGACCCAGTACTTC.

V is TRBV5-5 and J is TRBJ2-2, with D perhaps assigned TRBD1 or TRBD2 (6 bases each). Germline V gives CDR1 SGHKS, CDR2 YYEKEE (reference sequence). Trimming took 1 base from V and 5 from J, leaving 15 bases between them. The CDR3 length is 16 residues. CDR3 protein: CASSLYPGAITGELFF. DNA of the CDR3: TGTGCCAGCAGCTTGTATCCGGGGGCGATTACCGGGGAGCTGTTTTTT.

This clone was counted only a few times. The chain joins TRBV19 to TRBJ2-3; the D is unclear. V gave up 9 bases and J gave up 0 bases, with 10 bases separating them. This CDR3 has 13 residues. Germline V lookup: CDR1 LNHDA, CDR2 SQIVND (reference sequence). DNA of the CDR3: TGTGCCAGCAAACATTTAAGCACAGATACGCAGTATTTT. This encodes CASKHLSTDTQYF.

This sequence joins TRBV11-2 and TRBJ2-2, with 11 bases that match TRBD2. CDR1 is SGHAT, CDR2 FQNNGV, per germline. The CDR3 extends over 14 amino acids. With V trimmed by 3 bases and J by 7 bases, 1 base remained unmatched. In DNA, the CDR3 is TGTGCCAGCAGCTTTCTAGCGGGAGGCGGGGAGCTGTTTTTT. Translated, it gives CASSFLAGGGELFF. Full variable domain (rest looked up from reference TRBV11-2 and TRBJ2-2): EAGVAQSPRYKIIEKRQSVAFWCNPISGHATLYWYQQILGQGPKLLIQFQNNGVVDDSQLPKDRFSAERLKGVDSTLKIQPAKLEDSAVYLCASSFLAGGGELFFGEGSRLTVL.

The rearrangement uses TRBV5-1 and TRBJ2-7; 10 nucleotides agree with TRBD1. The CDR3 consists of 17 residues. CDR1 and CDR2 (germline): SGHRS, YFSETQ. V lost 2 bases and J lost 2; bases outside the gene matches: 10. The CDR3: CASSFPSTGGEAYEQYF. CDR3 nucleotide sequence: TGCGCCAGCAGCTTCCCTTCGACAGGGGGCGAAGCCTACGAGCAGTACTTC.

The V gene is TRBV7-9, the J gene TRBJ1-4, with D maybe TRBD1 (5 bases). This CDR3 is 15 amino acids long. V was clipped by 4 bases and J by 0 bases, with 9 bases between them. The germline CDR1 and CDR2 sequences are SEHNR and FQNEAQ (reference sequence). This chain's CDR3 is CASSSRQPTNEKLFF. Written as DNA, the CDR3 is TGTGCCAGCAGCTCTAGACAGCCAACTAATGAAAAACTGTTTTTT. The full variable domain, rest sourced from reference TRBV7-9 and TRBJ1-4, is DTGVSQNPRHKITKRGQNVTFRCDPISEHNRLYWYRQTLGQGPEFLTYFQNEAQLEKSRLLSDRFSAERPKGSFSTLEIQRTEQGDSAMYLCASSSRQPTNEKLFFGSGTQLSVL.